The 26 T cell receptor beta chains given below trace back to one sample, sequenced in a study of T cell changes during pregnancy in multiple sclerosis. Clones were sequenced by immunoSEQ multiplex PCR, and TCRdb holds only the in-frame ones, with some missing. In the table there are 70,000 to 95,000 clones, 75% to 95% of which are singletons. Sequencing used CD4+ T cells from peripheral blood mononuclear cells, obtained in the second trimester of pregnancy. Source of these receptors: a female donor with multiple sclerosis, enrolled in a pregnancy study.

The J gene is TRBJ1-2, the V gene TRBV30; possible D gene TRBD1, 6 bases. V lost 6 bases and J lost 0, with 14 bases in between. The CDR3 sequence is 14 residues long. Germline CDR1 and CDR2: GTSNPN and SVGIG (reference sequence). The CDR3 DNA reads as TGTGCCTGCGCCGGGGGGGCTCCTAACTATGGCTACACCTTC. Its protein is CACAGGAPNYGYTF.

This clone was seen a few times. J is TRBJ2-1 and V is TRBV7-2, with TRBD2 matching over 15 bases. CDR3 length equals 16 residues. V shed 6 bases, J shed 5 bases, and the junction held 5 bases outside the gene matches. The germline V gene has CDR1 SGHTA and CDR2 FQGNSA. CDR3 nucleotide sequence: TGTGCCAGCAGGCGGACTAGCGGGGGGGTCAACAATGAGCAGTTCTTC. This gives the protein CASRRTSGGVNNEQFF.

As DNA, the CDR3 is TGTGCCAGCAGCTCCACCCCACAACACGAGCAGTACTTC. Translated: CASSSTPQHEQYF. The chain joins TRBV5-4 to TRBJ2-7, with D uncertain. Germline V gives CDR1 SGHNT, CDR2 YYREEE (reference sequence). The V and J ends lost 3 bases and 5 bases respectively, with 12 bases between them. The CDR3 contains 13 residues.

This clone was picked up one time. This chain uses TRBV11-3 with TRBJ2-5; D is possibly TRBD1 (6 bases). The CDR3 runs 13 residues. The V gene lost 5 bases and the J gene lost 4 bases, with 11 bases spanning the gap. The germline V gene encodes CDR1 SGHNT and CDR2 YENEEA. CDR3: CASSPGVRETQYF. DNA of the CDR3: TGTGCCAGCAGCCCAGGGGTGCGAGAGACCCAGTACTTC.

This clone was detected only a few times. CDR3 amino acids: CASSPDRGQGYTF. The CDR3 coding sequence is TGCGCCAGCAGCCCCGACAGGGGGCAGGGCTACACCTTC. This chain connects TRBV4-3 to TRBJ1-2; 10 positions match TRBD1. The V gene's germline CDR1 is LGHNA and CDR2 YSLEER. After removal of 4 bases from V and 8 bases from J, the junction contained 4 bases not matched to a gene. This CDR3 comprises 13 residues.

The chain uses TRBV5-1 and TRBJ1-1, with unresolved D. Per germline, CDR1 SGHRS and CDR2 YFSETQ. With 2 bases removed from V and 2 bases from J, the gap between germline ends came to 7 bases. The CDR3 extends over 13 amino acids. The CDR3 loop is CASSFGGNTEAFF. The CDR3 region has the DNA TGCGCCAGCAGCTTCGGCGGAAACACTGAAGCTTTCTTT.

The rearrangement joins TRBV9 to TRBJ1-2, with D maybe TRBD1 (6 bases). The CDR3 runs to 16 residues. V was pared by 4 bases and J by 1 base, with 17 bases between. CDR1 and CDR2 (germline): SGDLS, YYNGEE. The DNA of the CDR3 is TGTGCCAGCAGCCCCCGGGACACCGTTCTTAACTATGGCTACACCTTC. Encoded protein: CASSPRDTVLNYGYTF.

The rearrangement links TRBV5-1 to TRBJ2-2; 7 bases are a match to TRBD2. The V gene end was trimmed by 3 bases and the J gene end by 6 bases; junction bases not matched to a gene: 11. The CDR3 extends over 16 amino acids. Germline V gene sequence: CDR1 SGHRS, CDR2 YFSETQ. CDR3: CASSSGRGPTAGELFF. The DNA for the CDR3 is TGCGCCAGCAGCTCAGGGAGGGGACCGACCGCCGGGGAGCTGTTTTTT.

The chain combines TRBV4-1 with TRBJ2-1; 7 nucleotides match TRBD2. Looked up from germline, CDR1 is MGHRA and CDR2 is YSYEKL. Losses at the gene ends were 1 base for V and 2 bases for J; bases not matched to a gene: 8. The CDR3 extends over 17 amino acids. The CDR3 sequence is CASSQGRGVRPYNEQFF. In DNA, the CDR3 is TGCGCCAGCAGCCAAGGTCGGGGGGTCAGACCCTACAATGAGCAGTTCTTC.

The genes are TRBV18 and TRBJ2-7; 10 nucleotides align to TRBD1. Looked up from germline, CDR1 is KGHSH and CDR2 is LQKENI. V gave up 3 bases and J gave up 3 bases; unmatched junction bases: 11. This CDR3 has 17 residues. CDR3 protein: CASSPTRGTGDHYEQYF. DNA of the CDR3: TGTGCCAGCTCACCGACAAGGGGGACAGGGGACCACTACGAGCAGTACTTC.

The chain carries TRBV6-1 and TRBJ2-6; D is uncertain. The CDR3 length is 14 residues. The germline V gene has CDR1 MNHNS and CDR2 SASEGT. Trimming removed 3 bases at V and 2 bases at J, with 5 bases between. This chain's CDR3 is CASSEVAGANVLTF. The CDR3 coding sequence is TGTGCCAGCAGTGAGGTAGCTGGGGCCAACGTCCTGACTTTC.

V usage is TRBV29-1 and J usage is TRBJ2-3; D is perhaps TRBD1 (5 bases). The CDR3 is 11 residues long. V dropped 1 base and J dropped 11 bases, with 10 bases sitting between them. Germline V gene data show CDR1 as SQVTM and CDR2 as ANQGSEA. CDR3 sequence reads: CSVEVGRVQYF. Written as DNA, the CDR3 is TGCAGCGTTGAAGTGGGCAGGGTGCAGTATTTT.

This sequence joins TRBV4-1 and TRBJ1-4; no reliable D call. The CDR3 totals 17 residues. Trimming left V 0 bases short and J 0 bases short, with 11 bases between. CDR1 is MGHRA, CDR2 YSYEKL, per germline. The CDR3 loop is CASSQEHRTSTNEKLFF. The CDR3 region has the DNA TGCGCCAGCAGCCAAGAACACCGAACGTCAACTAATGAAAAACTGTTTTTT.

The chain combines TRBV11-2 with TRBJ1-1, with 7 bases fitting TRBD1. In germline, CDR1 is SGHAT, CDR2 FQNNGV. The CDR3 is 15 amino acids. After removal of 2 bases from V and 4 bases from J, the junction contained 7 bases not matched to a gene. Written as DNA, the CDR3 is TGTGCCAGCAGCTTAATACAGGGGTTTGGCACTGAAGCTTTCTTT. This codes for CASSLIQGFGTEAFF.

This clone was recorded only once. The CDR3 here is CASGLSGSFSGYTF. Here the CDR3 DNA reads TGTGCTAGTGGTTTGTCCGGGAGCTTCAGCGGCTACACCTTC. This chain connects TRBV12-5 to TRBJ1-2; no definite D call. From germline, CDR1 is LGHNT and CDR2 FRNRAP. Trimming removed 2 bases from V and 8 bases from J, with 15 bases in between. The CDR3 loop spans 14 amino acids.

A single count supports this clone. This rearrangement joins TRBV5-1 to TRBJ2-5, with a possible D match to TRBD2 (7 bases). Germline V lookup: CDR1 SGHRS, CDR2 YFSETQ. The CDR3 runs 17 residues. The V and J ends lost 0 bases and 5 bases respectively, with 20 bases between them. The CDR3 nucleotides are TGCGCCAGCAGCTTGGCCGCCCCGGGGGGCCGGGGGGAGACCCAGTACTTC. The encoded protein is CASSLAAPGGRGETQYF.

The rearrangement uses TRBV6-5 and TRBJ1-1; 7 nucleotides align to TRBD1. The ends lost 5 bases at V and 1 base at J; junction bases unmatched: 7. CDR1 is MNHEY, CDR2 SVGAGI, per germline. CDR3 length equals 15 residues. Here the CDR3 DNA reads TGTGCCAGCAGTCCGACAGGGCGTGGGAACACTGAAGCTTTCTTT. Protein: CASSPTGRGNTEAFF.

The CDR3 nucleotides read TGTGCCTGGAGTCCCATCAAACTCTATGGCTACACCTTC. Translation gives CAWSPIKLYGYTF. This sequence joins TRBV30 and TRBJ1-2; D ambiguous. The CDR3 runs to 13 residues. V gave up 2 bases and J gave up 4 bases, with 11 bases separating them. The V gene's germline CDR1 is GTSNPN and CDR2 SVGIG (reference sequence).

The chain carries TRBV2 and TRBJ2-5; possible D gene TRBD1, 6 bases. The J call is doubtful: the DNA matches TRBJ2-7 better. CDR3 length: 11 amino acids. Germline values: CDR1 SNHLY, CDR2 FYNNEI. Here the CDR3 reads CASSEGAEQYF. The CDR3 coding sequence is TGTGCCAGCAGTGAGGGGGCCGAGCAGTACTTC.

The chain recombines TRBV21-1 with TRBJ1-1; TRBD1 is taken as the D call from the table, unchecked against the DNA. TRBV21-1 has pseudogene status. The CDR3 totals 15 residues. The CDR3 nucleotides read TGTGCCAGCAGCAAAGGAGGGACACCCAACACTGAAGCTTTCTTT. Translating gives CASSKGGTPNTEAFF.

The rearrangement joins TRBV7-2 to TRBJ1-5; weak D call: TRBD1 (6 bases). With 1 base removed from V and 6 bases from J, the gap between germline ends came to 13 bases. There are 15 residues in the CDR3. Germline CDR1 is SGHTA and CDR2 is FQGNSA. CDR3: CASSLVDSSSQPQHF. Here the CDR3 DNA reads TGTGCCAGCAGCTTAGTGGACAGCTCTAGTCAGCCCCAGCATTTT.

This clone was picked up one time. The chain carries TRBV7-2 and TRBJ2-7; no definite D call. V was clipped by 2 bases and J by 7 bases, with 12 bases between them. CDR3 length: 13 amino acids. Germline CDR1 and CDR2: SGHTA and FQGNSA. This CDR3 is CASSLSGQAEQYF. In nucleotides, the CDR3 is TGTGCCAGCAGCTTATCTGGGCAGGCAGAGCAGTACTTC.

The V and J genes are TRBV7-9 and TRBJ1-4, with unresolved D. The CDR3 extends over 15 amino acids. The V gene lost 5 bases and the J gene lost 5 bases, with 15 bases spanning the gap. The germline V gene has CDR1 SEHNR and CDR2 FQNEAQ (reference sequence). As DNA, the CDR3 is TGTGCCAGCAGCCTAAACGGACTCCCAAATGAAAAACTGTTTTTT. Protein product: CASSLNGLPNEKLFF.

The chain has TRBV9 and TRBJ2-3; TRBD2 is a possible D gene (6 bases). CDR1 and CDR2 from the germline V gene are SGDLS and YYNGEE. The V end lost 3 bases, the J end lost 0 bases, and 11 bases lay between the germline ends. CDR3 length: 15 residues. CDR3 in DNA: TGTGCCAGCAGCGACGGGACTCTCAGCACAGATACGCAGTATTTT. Protein sequence: CASSDGTLSTDTQYF.

V usage is TRBV11-3 and J usage is TRBJ1-1; D unclear. CDR3 length: 15 residues. The V end lost 1 base, the J end lost 4 bases, and 13 bases lay between the germline ends. Germline V gene lookup returns CDR1 SGHNT and CDR2 YENEEA. The CDR3 sequence: CASSLGLREGTEAFF. CDR3 bases: TGTGCCAGCAGCTTAGGATTGAGGGAGGGCACTGAAGCTTTCTTT.

This sequence joins TRBV28 and TRBJ2-1; 11 bases are shared with TRBD2. The CDR3 is 16 amino acids. V lost 3 bases and J lost 8; bases outside the gene matches: 9. Per the germline V gene, CDR1 is MDHEN and CDR2 is SYDVKM. The CDR3 DNA reads as TGTGCCAGCAGTTTCATTAGCGGGAGGGCCGATGATGAGCAGTTCTTC. This sequence encodes CASSFISGRADDEQFF.